The 13 T cell receptor beta chains listed next were all sequenced from one sample in a study of T-cell reconstitution after alpha-beta-depleted transplantation in children. TCRbeta library construction was performed incorporating unique molecular identifiers. TCRdb reanalysed the PCR reads using MiXCR and keeps one entry per CDR3 protein. The sample includes some 550,000 distinct CDR3 sequences, roughly 23% of them seen just once. The starting material was PBMCs, mostly from graft donor cells, obtained 360 days after TCRalphabeta/CD19-depleted stem cell transplant. These receptors were collected from a boy under three years old who had a stem cell transplant for acute myeloid leukemia, so the T cells may come from the graft donor.

This clonotype was detected only a few times. The V gene is TRBV21-1, the J gene TRBJ2-1; the table names TRBD1, a call not compared with the DNA. TRBV21-1 constitutes a pseudogene. This CDR3 has 17 amino acids. As DNA, the CDR3 is TGTGCCAGCAGCAAGGTTCCGGGACAGGGTGGGGGAAGTGAGCAGTTCTTC. Its translation: CASSKVPGQGGGSEQFF.

The chain employs TRBV20-1 and TRBJ2-3, with 11 bases identical to TRBD2. The V gene's germline CDR1 is DFQATT and CDR2 SNEGSKA (reference sequence). V shed 5 bases and J 7 bases; nucleotides not matched to a gene: 11. The CDR3 length is 15 residues. CDR3 nucleotide sequence: TGCAGTGCTGAGGCCCGGACTAGCGGGCATTATACGCAGTATTTT. Its protein product is CSAEARTSGHYTQYF.

V and J are TRBV5-1 and TRBJ1-2; 8 positions match TRBD1. V shed 4 bases and J 8 bases; nucleotides not matched to a gene: 10. The germline gives CDR1 SGHRS, CDR2 YFSETQ. The CDR3 spans 14 residues. The CDR3 nucleotides are TGCGCCAGCAGCCCGGGACAGGCCATAGGAGGCTACACCTTC. As protein: CASSPGQAIGGYTF.

In its sample, this clonotype was seen many times. V is TRBV6-2 or TRBV6-3 and J is TRBJ2-7; the D is unclear. Trimming left V 5 bases short and J 3 bases short, with 5 bases between. CDR1 and CDR2 (germline): MNHEY, SVGEGT. This CDR3 spans 11 amino acids. The CDR3 region is CASSQRYEQYF. For the CDR3, the DNA is TGTGCCAGCAGTCAGCGCTACGAGCAGTACTTC.

This chain links TRBV7-9 with TRBJ2-5; no clear D. Germline-derived CDR1 and CDR2 are SEHNR and FQNEAQ (reference sequence). Trimming removed 1 base at V and 3 bases at J, with 12 bases between. The CDR3 contains 15 residues. The CDR3 loop is CASSLEAAVEETQYF. In DNA form, the CDR3 reads TGTGCCAGCAGCTTAGAGGCGGCGGTCGAAGAGACCCAGTACTTC. Full variable domain (remainder filled in from reference TRBV7-9 and TRBJ2-5): DTGVSQNPRHKITKRGQNVTFRCDPISEHNRLYWYRQTLGQGPEFLTYFQNEAQLEKSRLLSDRFSAERPKGSFSTLEIQRTEQGDSAMYLCASSLEAAVEETQYFGPGTRLLVL.

The chain combines TRBV7-2 with TRBJ2-1; the match to TRBD2 covers 13 bases. The CDR3 spans 15 residues. From germline, CDR1 is SGHTA and CDR2 FQGNSA. V shed 4 bases, J shed 10 bases, and the junction held 7 bases outside the gene matches. CDR3 bases: TGTGCCAGCAGCTACCGACTAGCGGGGGGACTCGAGCAGTTCTTC. Protein: CASSYRLAGGLEQFF.

This clonotype was found many times. This chain connects TRBV6-5 to TRBJ1-2, with D unresolved. V lost 0 bases and J 4 bases, leaving 21 bases between the germline ends. The CDR3 is 18 residues long. CDR1 MNHEY and CDR2 SVGAGI come from the germline V gene. The CDR3 here is CASSYSNLGPRGGYGYTF. The CDR3 nucleotides are TGTGCCAGCAGTTACTCGAATTTAGGCCCTAGAGGTGGCTATGGCTACACCTTC.

This chain connects TRBV2 to TRBJ2-7, with D perhaps TRBD2 (6 bases). The CDR3 is 13 residues long. Germline V lookup: CDR1 SNHLY, CDR2 FYNNEI. The ends were cut back, 6 bases at V and 7 bases at J, with 16 bases in the middle. CDR3 residues: CASSAPGLWEQYV. The CDR3 nucleotides read TGTGCCAGCAGCGCGCCGGGACTTTGGGAGCAGTACGTC.

The rearrangement uses TRBV20-1 and TRBJ1-2, with TRBD1 matching over 7 bases. With V trimmed by 4 bases and J by 8 bases, 7 bases remained unmatched. The length of the CDR3 is 12 residues. Per the germline V gene, CDR1 is DFQATT and CDR2 is SNEGSKA (reference sequence). The CDR3 reads CSANRGGDGYTF. The DNA of the CDR3 is TGCAGTGCTAACAGGGGAGGTGACGGCTACACCTTC.

In its sample, this clonotype was seen many times. The chain links TRBV27 to TRBJ1-1; D ambiguous. This CDR3 comprises 13 residues. The germline gives CDR1 MNHEY, CDR2 SMNVEV (reference sequence). The germline V and J ends were trimmed by 6 bases and 4 bases, with 12 bases remaining between them. CDR3 bases: TGTGCCAGCAGCACCACAACTGGCACTGAAGCTTTCTTT. As protein: CASSTTTGTEAFF.

The gene calls are TRBV5-5 and TRBJ2-4; 7 nucleotides align to TRBD2. This CDR3 has 17 amino acids. V was pared by 3 bases and J by 0 bases, with 9 bases of the junction left unmatched. Germline V CDR1 and CDR2: SGHKS, YYEKEE (reference sequence). CDR3 sequence reads: CASSSPGGILAKNIQYF. CDR3 in DNA: TGTGCCAGCAGCTCGCCGGGGGGAATCCTAGCCAAAAACATTCAGTACTTC.

The chain joins TRBV7-9 to TRBJ1-5; D is ambiguous. V was cut by 1 base and J by 6 bases, with 13 bases left in between. Germline V CDR1 and CDR2: SEHNR, FQNEAQ (reference sequence). CDR3 length equals 15 residues. CDR3 loop: CASSLVGERSQPQHF. DNA for the CDR3: TGTGCCAGCAGCTTAGTTGGGGAACGCAGTCAGCCCCAGCATTTT.

Many counts were recorded for this clonotype. V usage is TRBV2 and J usage is TRBJ1-1, with D unclear. V lost 0 bases, J lost 0 bases, and 14 bases lay in between. The CDR3 is made up of 17 amino acids. The germline V gene has CDR1 SNHLY and CDR2 FYNNEI. CDR3 nucleotides: TGTGCCAGCAGTGAAGCCCCAAAGTCCCTAGTGAACACTGAAGCTTTCTTT. Protein: CASSEAPKSLVNTEAFF.